Below, one TCR beta chain is given with its context. Distinct nucleotide sequences in the sample also encode this CDR3. Clones were sequenced by immunoSEQ multiplex PCR, and TCRdb holds only the in-frame ones, with some missing. The data contain about 2 million clones, about 95% of them singletons. Trimming cost V 5 bases and J 3 bases, with 8 bases left between them. CDR3 size: 12 residues. Germline CDR1 SEHNR, CDR2 FQNEAQ (reference sequence). The data were taken from a study of shared clonotypes between healthy human individuals. CD45RO negativity and positive selection for CCR7 defined naive CD8 cells, a population that excluded terminally differentiated effector memory CD45RA+ cells.

The chain uses TRBV7-9 and TRBJ2-7; D is undetermined. The sequenced sample consisted of naive CD8+ T cells sorted from blood. The TCR originated in a man aged 18 to 29 in good health. The DNA of the CDR3 is TGTGCCAGCAGCCCTACCGGCTACGAGCAGTACTTC. This translates into CASSPTGYEQYF.